A single sample gave rise to the 2 T cell receptor beta chains below, sequenced in a study of blood T cell repertoires in COVID-19. The method was immunoSEQ multiplex PCR; TCRdb's version includes in-frame clones alone and lacks a portion of them. Here the sample spans roughly 120,000 clones, around four fifths being singletons. The sample was peripheral blood. These receptors were obtained from an older woman with acute or convalescent COVID-19.

The CDR3 bases are TGTGCCAGCAGCTTAGATTCAGGGTCGGGAGAAGAAAAACTGTTTTTT. It yields the protein CASSLDSGSGEEKLFF. The chain combines TRBV11-3 with TRBJ1-4; TRBD1 might be the D (5 bases). The V end lost 0 bases, the J end lost 8 bases, and 16 bases lay between the germline ends. This CDR3 spans 16 amino acids. Germline loops: CDR1 SGHNT, CDR2 YENEEA.

The V gene is TRBV4-1, the J gene TRBJ1-2; D ambiguous. Trimming took off 0 bases at V and 4 bases at J, with 12 bases between the two ends. Germline values: CDR1 MGHRA, CDR2 YSYEKL. The CDR3 spans 15 residues. As DNA, the CDR3 is TGCGCCAGCAGCCAAGAGGCGCAGCGTACCTATGGCTACACCTTC. It is translated as CASSQEAQRTYGYTF.